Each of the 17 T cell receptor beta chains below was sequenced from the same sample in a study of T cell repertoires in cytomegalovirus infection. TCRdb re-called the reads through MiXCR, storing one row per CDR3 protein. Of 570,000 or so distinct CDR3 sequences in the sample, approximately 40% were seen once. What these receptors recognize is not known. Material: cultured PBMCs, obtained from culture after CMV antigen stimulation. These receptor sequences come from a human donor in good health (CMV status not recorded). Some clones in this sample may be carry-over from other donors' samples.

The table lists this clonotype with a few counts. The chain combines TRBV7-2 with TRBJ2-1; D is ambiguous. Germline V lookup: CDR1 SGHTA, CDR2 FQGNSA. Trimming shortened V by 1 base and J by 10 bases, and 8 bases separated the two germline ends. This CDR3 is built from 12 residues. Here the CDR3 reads CASSLDWGEQFF. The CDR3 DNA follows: TGTGCCAGCAGCTTAGACTGGGGAGAGCAGTTCTTC.

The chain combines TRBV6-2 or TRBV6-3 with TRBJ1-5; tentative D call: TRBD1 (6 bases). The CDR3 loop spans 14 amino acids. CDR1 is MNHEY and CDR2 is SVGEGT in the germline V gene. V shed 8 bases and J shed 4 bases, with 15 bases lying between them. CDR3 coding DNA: TGTGCCAGCCACCTTCGGGGGGCGAATCAGCCCCAGCATTTT. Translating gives CASHLRGANQPQHF.

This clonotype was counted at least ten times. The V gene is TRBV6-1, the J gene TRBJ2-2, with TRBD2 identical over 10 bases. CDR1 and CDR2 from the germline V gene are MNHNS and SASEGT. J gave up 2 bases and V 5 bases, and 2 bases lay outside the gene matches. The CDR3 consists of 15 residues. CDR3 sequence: CASSKRGGNTGELFF. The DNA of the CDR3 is TGTGCCAGCAGTAAGCGGGGGGGAAACACCGGGGAGCTGTTTTTT.

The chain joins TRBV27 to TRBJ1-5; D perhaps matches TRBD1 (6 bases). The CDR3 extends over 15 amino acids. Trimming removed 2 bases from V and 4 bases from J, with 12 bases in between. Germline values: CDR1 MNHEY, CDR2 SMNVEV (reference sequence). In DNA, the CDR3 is TGTGCCAGCAGTTTAATGGGGGCTGGAAATCAGCCCCAGCATTTT. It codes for CASSLMGAGNQPQHF.

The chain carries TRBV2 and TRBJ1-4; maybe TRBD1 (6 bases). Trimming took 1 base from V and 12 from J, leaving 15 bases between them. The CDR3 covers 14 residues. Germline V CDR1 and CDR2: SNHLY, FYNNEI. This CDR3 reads CASSEVQRGGQLFF. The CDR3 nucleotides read TGTGCCAGCAGTGAAGTACAACGCGGGGGGCAACTGTTTTTT.

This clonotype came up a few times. The CDR3 nucleotides are TGTGCCAGCACCAAAATGGGGACACGGCCCTTGGAGGCTTTCTTT. This sequence encodes CASTKMGTRPLEAFF. This sequence joins TRBV12-3 or TRBV12-4 and TRBJ1-1, with a tentative D call TRBD1 (6 bases). Trimming cost V 7 bases and J 11 bases, with 26 bases left between them. The CDR3 consists of 15 residues.

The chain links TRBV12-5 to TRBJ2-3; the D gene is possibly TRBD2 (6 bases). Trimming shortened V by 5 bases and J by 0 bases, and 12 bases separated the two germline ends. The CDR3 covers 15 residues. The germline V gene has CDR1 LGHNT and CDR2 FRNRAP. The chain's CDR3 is CASGVEGSSTDTQYF. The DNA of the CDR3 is TGTGCTAGTGGTGTGGAGGGATCTAGCACAGATACGCAGTATTTT.

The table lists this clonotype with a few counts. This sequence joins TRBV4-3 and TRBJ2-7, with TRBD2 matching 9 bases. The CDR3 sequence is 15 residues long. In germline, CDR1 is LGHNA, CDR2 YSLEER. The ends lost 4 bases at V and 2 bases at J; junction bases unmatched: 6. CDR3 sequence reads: CASSRGTSTPYEQYF. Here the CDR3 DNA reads TGCGCCAGCAGCCGTGGGACTAGCACACCCTACGAGCAGTACTTC.

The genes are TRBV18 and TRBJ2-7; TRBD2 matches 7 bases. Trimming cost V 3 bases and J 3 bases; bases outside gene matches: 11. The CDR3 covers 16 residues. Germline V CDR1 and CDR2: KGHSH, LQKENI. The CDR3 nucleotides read TGTGCCAGCTCACCGAAACTAGCGTTTAATTACTACGAGCAGTACTTC. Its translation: CASSPKLAFNYYEQYF.

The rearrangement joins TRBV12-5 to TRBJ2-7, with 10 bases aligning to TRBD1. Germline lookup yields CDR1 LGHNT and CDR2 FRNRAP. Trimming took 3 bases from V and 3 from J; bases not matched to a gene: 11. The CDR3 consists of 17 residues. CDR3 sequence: CASGLPIPGQGFYEQYF. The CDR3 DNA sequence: TGTGCTAGTGGTTTACCCATTCCGGGACAGGGGTTCTACGAGCAGTACTTC.

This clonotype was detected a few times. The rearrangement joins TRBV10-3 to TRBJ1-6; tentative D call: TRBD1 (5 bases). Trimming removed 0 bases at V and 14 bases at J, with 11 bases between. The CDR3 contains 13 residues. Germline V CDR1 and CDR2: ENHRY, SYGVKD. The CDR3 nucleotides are TGTGCCATCAGTGAGTCGAGGGACGGGACCCTCCACTTT. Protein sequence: CAISESRDGTLHF.

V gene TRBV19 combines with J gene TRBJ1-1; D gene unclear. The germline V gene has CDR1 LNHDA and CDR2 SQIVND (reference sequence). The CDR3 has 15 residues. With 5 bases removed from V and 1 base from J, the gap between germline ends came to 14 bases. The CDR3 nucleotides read TGTGCCAGTAGTCCCACCCGGACGGGGAACACTGAAGCTTTCTTT. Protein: CASSPTRTGNTEAFF.

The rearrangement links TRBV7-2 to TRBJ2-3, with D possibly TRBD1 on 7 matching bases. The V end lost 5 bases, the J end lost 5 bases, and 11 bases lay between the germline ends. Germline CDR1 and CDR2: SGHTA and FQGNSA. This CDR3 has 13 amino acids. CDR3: CASSQGEVDTQYF. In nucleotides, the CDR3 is TGTGCCAGCAGCCAGGGGGAGGTAGATACGCAGTATTTT.

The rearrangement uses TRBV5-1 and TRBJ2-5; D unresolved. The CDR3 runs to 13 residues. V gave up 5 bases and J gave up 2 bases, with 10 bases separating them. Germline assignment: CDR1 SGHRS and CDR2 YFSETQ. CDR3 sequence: CASRTRLQETQYF. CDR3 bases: TGCGCCAGCAGGACCCGTTTACAAGAGACCCAGTACTTC.

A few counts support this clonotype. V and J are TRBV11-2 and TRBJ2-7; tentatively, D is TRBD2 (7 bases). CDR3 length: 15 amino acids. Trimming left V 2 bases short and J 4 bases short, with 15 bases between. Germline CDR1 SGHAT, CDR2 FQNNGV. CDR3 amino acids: CASSLRGGFPYEQYF. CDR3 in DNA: TGTGCCAGCAGCTTAAGGGGGGGATTTCCTTACGAGCAGTACTTC. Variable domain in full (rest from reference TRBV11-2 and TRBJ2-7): EAGVAQSPRYKIIEKRQSVAFWCNPISGHATLYWYQQILGQGPKLLIQFQNNGVVDDSQLPKDRFSAERLKGVDSTLKIQPAKLEDSAVYLCASSLRGGFPYEQYFGPGTRLTVT.

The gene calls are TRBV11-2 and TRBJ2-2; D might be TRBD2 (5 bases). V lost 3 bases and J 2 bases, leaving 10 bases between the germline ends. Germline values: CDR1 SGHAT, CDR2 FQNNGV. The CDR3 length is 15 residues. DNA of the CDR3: TGTGCCAGCAGCTTGTTGGCTAGCAACACCGGGGAGCTGTTTTTT. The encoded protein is CASSLLASNTGELFF.

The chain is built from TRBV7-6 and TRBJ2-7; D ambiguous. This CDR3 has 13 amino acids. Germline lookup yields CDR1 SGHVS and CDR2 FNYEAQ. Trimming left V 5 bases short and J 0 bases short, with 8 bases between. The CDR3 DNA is TGTGCCAGCAGCCAACAGCACTCCTACGAGCAGTACTTC. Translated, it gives CASSQQHSYEQYF.